The 2 T cell receptor beta chains below come from one sample, sequenced in a study of blood T cell repertoires in COVID-19. Data came from immunoSEQ multiplex PCR; TCRdb stores just in-frame clones and leaves some out. The sample holds 200,000 to 250,000 clones, just under 85% seen once. Sequenced material: PBMCs or T cells enriched from blood (not recorded which). The receptor set was obtained from a man in his forties who had recovered from COVID-19.

The chain carries TRBV6-1 and TRBJ1-3; D unresolved. Germline V CDR1 and CDR2: MNHNS, SASEGT. CDR3 size: 16 residues. V lost 2 bases to trimming and J lost 4 bases, with 15 bases between them. The CDR3 protein is CASSEFRDPEGNTIYF. The CDR3 DNA is TGTGCCAGCAGTGAATTTCGGGATCCGGAAGGAAACACCATATATTTT.

CDR3 sequence (DNA): TGTGCCACCAGCAGGGGACTGCGGGGCCCCGGAGATACGCAGTATTTT. Encoded protein: CATSRGLRGPGDTQYF. The genes are TRBV15 and TRBJ2-3, with D perhaps TRBD2 (6 bases). Germline assignment: CDR1 LNHNV and CDR2 YYDKDF (reference sequence). The CDR3 is 16 amino acids. The V end was cut by 3 bases, the J end by 5 bases, with 18 bases between.